A selection of T cell receptor beta chains follows, all from one sample in a study of T-cell reconstitution after alpha-beta-depleted transplantation in children. TCRdb itself ran the PCR reads through MiXCR, one entry per CDR3 protein. The sample has roughly 400,000 distinct CDR3 sequences, around 46% seen once; the top ten hold approximately 30%. The sequencing used PBMCs, collected before TCRalphabeta/CD19-depleted stem cell transplant. Receptors originate from a girl aged 2 to 10 with aplastic anemia, due to receive a stem cell transplant. Each CDR3 is given with its conserved first and last residue. Each record gives: D gene, clone size, J gene, V gene, CDR3 protein, CDR3 DNA. D genes are given only for firm matches. Only part of the rows carry a size: once, few, many, or a class if the clone is expanded.

TRBD2	NA	TRBJ2-7	TRBV11-2	CASGAGFRGGNSYEQYF	TGTGCCAGCGGAGCGGGATTTAGGGGTGGAAACTCCTACGAGCAGTACTTC
TRBD2	NA	TRBJ2-1	TRBV11-1	CASSPGTSGRAMVNEQFF	TGTGCCAGCAGCCCAGGGACTAGCGGGAGGGCGATGGTCAATGAGCAGTTCTTC
NA	NA	TRBJ2-5	TRBV3-1	CASSQDYTQYF	TGTGCCAGCAGCCAAGATTATACCCAGTACTTC
NA	NA	TRBJ2-5	TRBV4-1	CASSQPGQRDQETQYF	TGCGCCAGCAGCCAACCTGGACAAAGGGACCAAGAGACCCAGTACTTC
NA	NA	TRBJ2-7	TRBV6-1	CASRPAGISYEQYF	TGTGCCAGCAGGCCCGCAGGGATCTCCTACGAGCAGTACTTC
TRBD2	many	TRBJ2-1	TRBV4-3	CASSQGLVWGEQFF	TGCGCCAGCAGCCAGGGACTAGTATGGGGTGAGCAGTTCTTC
NA	few	TRBJ1-2	TRBV7-9	CASSLDEAGHGYTF	TGTGCCAGCAGCTTAGACGAGGCAGGGCATGGCTACACCTTC
NA	few	TRBJ2-1	TRBV5-1	CASSLGLGGVWNNEQFF	TGCGCCAGCAGCTTGGGGTTAGGTGGTGTTTGGAACAATGAGCAGTTCTTC
NA	NA	TRBJ2-1	TRBV3-1	CASSQAPANEQFF	TGTGCCAGCAGCCAGGCCCCTGCAAATGAGCAGTTCTTC
NA	many	TRBJ2-1	TRBV25-1	CASSEYIPVADNYNEQFF	TGTGCCAGCAGTGAATATATTCCCGTCGCGGATAACTACAATGAGCAGTTCTTC
TRBD2	many	TRBJ2-7	TRBV4-3	CASSRTGLAGGQYF	TGCGCCAGCAGCCGAACAGGACTAGCGGGAGGGCAGTACTTC
TRBD1	NA	TRBJ1-1	TRBV5-1	CASSWGDREVEDTEAFF	TGCGCCAGCAGCTGGGGAGACAGGGAAGTCGAGGACACTGAAGCTTTCTTT
TRBD1	NA	TRBJ1-1	TRBV20-1	CSARSRGLGTEAFF	TGCAGTGCTAGAAGCAGGGGGCTAGGCACTGAAGCTTTCTTT
TRBD2	many	TRBJ2-3	TRBV5-1	CASSQGLAVTDTQYF	TGCGCCAGCAGCCAAGGACTAGCAGTCACAGATACGCAGTATTTT
NA	NA	TRBJ2-5	TRBV24-1	CATSASGGRGDGKETQYF	TGTGCCACCAGTGCCTCTGGGGGGCGAGGGGACGGTAAAGAGACCCAGTACTTC
NA	NA	TRBJ2-7	TRBV29-1	CSGRDGGAVEQYF	TGCAGCGGTCGGGACGGCGGGGCCGTCGAGCAGTACTTC
NA	NA	TRBJ2-1	TRBV20-1	CSASNKRGRTSSYNEQFF	TGCAGTGCTAGTAACAAAAGAGGTCGGACCAGCTCCTACAATGAGCAGTTCTTC
NA	NA	TRBJ2-6	TRBV11-2	CASSLVVVTGPSGANVLTF	TGTGCCAGCAGCTTAGTAGTGGTAACGGGGCCCTCTGGGGCCAACGTCCTGACTTTC
NA	NA	TRBJ2-3	TRBV27	CASSYGRGGDTQYF	TGTGCCAGCAGTTACGGTAGAGGGGGAGATACGCAGTATTTT
TRBD2	NA	TRBJ2-2	TRBV7-2	CASSRTRLPVDLFF	TGTGCCAGCAGCCGGACTAGACTGCCCGTCGATCTGTTTTTT
NA	NA	TRBJ2-7	TRBV20-1	CSARPIGGRYEQYF	TGCAGTGCTAGACCTATCGGCGGAAGGTACGAGCAGTACTTC
NA	NA	TRBJ2-2	TRBV6-2/TRBV6-3	CASSYTTTGELFF	TGTGCCAGCAGTTACACGACTACCGGGGAGCTGTTTTTT
NA	few	TRBJ2-5	TRBV13	CASSLKRFVQETQYF	TGTGCCAGCAGCTTAAAGCGGTTTGTCCAAGAGACCCAGTACTTC
TRBD2	few	TRBJ2-5	TRBV12-3/TRBV12-4	CASSIIAGEETQYF	TGTGCCAGCAGCATTATAGCGGGAGAAGAGACCCAGTACTTC
NA	NA	TRBJ1-6	TRBV20-1	CSAGGGSGSYNSPLHF	TGCAGTGCTGGAGGAGGCTCCGGCTCCTATAATTCACCCCTCCACTTT
TRBD2	few	TRBJ2-1	TRBV3-1	CASSQFSGIPYNEQFF	TGTGCCAGCAGCCAATTCAGCGGGATACCCTACAATGAGCAGTTCTTC
NA	NA	TRBJ1-1	TRBV27	CASSLFEGARTEAFF	TGTGCCAGCAGTTTATTTGAAGGGGCGAGAACTGAAGCTTTCTTT
NA	many	TRBJ2-4	TRBV5-1	CASSFYREGNIQYF	TGCGCCAGCAGCTTCTACAGGGAGGGAAACATTCAGTACTTC
NA	few	TRBJ2-7	TRBV6-1	CASSENGREQYF	TGTGCCAGCAGTGAAAACGGCCGGGAGCAGTACTTC
NA	many	TRBJ1-1	TRBV28	CASSPRGGRAEAFF	TGTGCCAGCAGCCCCCGGGGGGGTAGGGCTGAAGCTTTCTTT
NA	many	TRBJ2-7	TRBV29-1	CSVVSHSSYEQYF	TGCAGCGTTGTATCCCACAGCTCCTACGAGCAGTACTTC
NA	NA	TRBJ2-1	TRBV5-1	CASSRLTGDGNEQFF	TGCGCCAGCAGCAGGTTGACGGGAGATGGCAATGAGCAGTTCTTC
NA	many	TRBJ2-3	TRBV12-3/TRBV12-4	CASSFWGGMDTQYF	TGTGCCAGCAGTTTTTGGGGAGGAATGGATACGCAGTATTTT
NA	NA	TRBJ2-1	TRBV6-1	CASSEGSPGNEQFF	TGTGCCAGCAGTGAAGGGTCCCCGGGGAATGAGCAGTTCTTC
NA	once	TRBJ1-4	TRBV6-6	CASGFGGTEKLFF	TGTGCCAGCGGATTCGGAGGTACTGAAAAACTGTTTTTT
NA	NA	TRBJ2-3	TRBV28	CASSVGAKDTQYF	TGTGCCAGCAGCGTGGGGGCTAAAGATACGCAGTATTTT
NA	NA	TRBJ2-5	TRBV7-9	CASSEAAAGETQYF	TGTGCCAGCAGCGAGGCCGCCGCGGGGGAGACCCAGTACTTC
NA	NA	TRBJ1-5	TRBV20-1	CSARDQRHFSNQPQHF	TGCAGTGCTAGAGATCAACGTCATTTTAGCAATCAGCCCCAGCATTTT
NA	few	TRBJ2-7	TRBV6-1	CASADYRAYEQYF	TGTGCCAGCGCCGACTACCGCGCCTACGAGCAGTACTTC
NA	NA	TRBJ1-5	TRBV20-1	CSARGTVYSNQPQHF	TGCAGTGCTAGAGGGACGGTGTATAGCAATCAGCCCCAGCATTTT
NA	NA	TRBJ2-7	TRBV6-1	CASSEGYGSRAYEQYF	TGTGCCAGCAGTGAGGGTTACGGGAGTCGGGCCTACGAGCAGTACTTC
TRBD1	NA	TRBJ1-5	TRBV28	CASSFGDRAFQPQHF	TGTGCCAGCAGTTTTGGGGACAGGGCATTTCAGCCCCAGCATTTT
TRBD1	NA	TRBJ2-3	TRBV5-1	CASSLRASAGGAWDSDTQYF	TGCGCCAGCAGCTTAAGGGCTTCGGCAGGGGGCGCGTGGGATTCAGATACGCAGTATTTT
NA	NA	TRBJ2-5	TRBV5-1	CASSAGAGEDF	TGCGCCAGCAGCGCCGGGGCAGGGGAGGACTTC
TRBD1	NA	TRBJ2-5	TRBV7-9	CASSSPRAGGWETQYF	TGTGCCAGCAGTTCCCCGCGGGCAGGGGGCTGGGAGACCCAGTACTTC
NA	many	TRBJ2-1	TRBV20-1	CSADQRPYNEQFF	TGCAGTGCAGACCAGCGGCCCTACAATGAGCAGTTCTTC
NA	NA	TRBJ2-5	TRBV9	CASSVEEGVKTQYF	TGTGCCAGCAGCGTAGAGGAAGGGGTGAAGACCCAGTACTTC
NA	NA	TRBJ2-3	TRBV5-1	CASSSGQLQDTQYF	TGCGCCAGCAGCTCCGGACAGCTACAGGATACGCAGTATTTT
TRBD2	NA	TRBJ2-1	TRBV7-6	CASSLARGSGAIYNEQFF	TGTGCCAGCAGCTTAGCGCGTGGTAGCGGGGCGATCTACAATGAGCAGTTCTTC
TRBD2	few	TRBJ2-7	TRBV29-1	CSVAPSGSGEQYF	TGCAGCGTGGCCCCTAGCGGGAGTGGCGAGCAGTACTTC
TRBD1	NA	TRBJ1-6	TRBV5-1	CASSLGGQEFSPLHF	TGCGCCAGCAGCTTGGGGGGACAGGAGTTTTCACCCCTCCACTTT
TRBD1	NA	TRBJ2-1	TRBV6-1	CASTPFWDRVSYNEQFF	TGTGCCAGCACCCCATTCTGGGACAGGGTCTCCTACAATGAGCAGTTCTTC
NA	few	TRBJ1-1	TRBV7-9	CASSWGDTEAFF	TGTGCCAGCAGCTGGGGCGACACTGAAGCTTTCTTT
TRBD2	NA	TRBJ2-1	TRBV5-1	CASSFREGEQFF	TGCGCCAGCAGCTTTAGGGAGGGTGAGCAGTTCTTC
NA	many	TRBJ2-5	TRBV20-1	CSAGGGDQETQYF	TGCAGTGCTGGAGGGGGAGACCAAGAGACCCAGTACTTC
TRBD2	NA	TRBJ2-7	TRBV20-1	CSAPGTNYEQYF	TGCAGTGCCCCCGGGACTAACTACGAGCAGTACTTC
NA	NA	TRBJ2-7	TRBV29-1	CSVEGVGGGLYEQYF	TGCAGCGTTGAAGGGGTGGGAGGGGGCCTCTACGAGCAGTACTTC
TRBD2	NA	TRBJ2-3	TRBV7-3	CASSFTGTRVDTQYF	TGTGCCAGCAGCTTCACCGGGACTAGAGTGGATACGCAGTATTTT
NA	few	TRBJ2-5	TRBV3-1	CASSQDRGETQYF	TGTGCCAGCAGCCAAGATAGGGGGGAGACCCAGTACTTC
TRBD2	NA	TRBJ2-1	TRBV5-1	CASSPGPGAGVEQFF	TGCGCCAGCAGCCCTGGCCCCGGGGCGGGAGTAGAGCAGTTCTTC